This TCR beta chain comes out of a study of shared clonotypes between healthy human individuals. From germline, CDR1 is GTSNPN and CDR2 SVGIG (reference sequence). The CDR3 sequence is 14 residues long. V lost 2 bases and J lost 5, with 10 bases in between. Produced via immunoSEQ multiplex PCR; TCRdb's table is partial and in-frame only. In the table there are around 2.3 million clones, roughly 95% of which are singletons. This TCR was recovered from a man aged 18-30 years in good health. This sequence joins TRBV30 and TRBJ1-6; D is possibly TRBD1 (5 bases). Input material: naive CD4+ T cells sorted from blood. Subset denoted: CD45RA+ positively selected. The CDR3 DNA is TGTGCCTGGAGTTCAGGACATAATAATTCACCCCTCCACTTT. Its protein is CAWSSGHNNSPLHF.